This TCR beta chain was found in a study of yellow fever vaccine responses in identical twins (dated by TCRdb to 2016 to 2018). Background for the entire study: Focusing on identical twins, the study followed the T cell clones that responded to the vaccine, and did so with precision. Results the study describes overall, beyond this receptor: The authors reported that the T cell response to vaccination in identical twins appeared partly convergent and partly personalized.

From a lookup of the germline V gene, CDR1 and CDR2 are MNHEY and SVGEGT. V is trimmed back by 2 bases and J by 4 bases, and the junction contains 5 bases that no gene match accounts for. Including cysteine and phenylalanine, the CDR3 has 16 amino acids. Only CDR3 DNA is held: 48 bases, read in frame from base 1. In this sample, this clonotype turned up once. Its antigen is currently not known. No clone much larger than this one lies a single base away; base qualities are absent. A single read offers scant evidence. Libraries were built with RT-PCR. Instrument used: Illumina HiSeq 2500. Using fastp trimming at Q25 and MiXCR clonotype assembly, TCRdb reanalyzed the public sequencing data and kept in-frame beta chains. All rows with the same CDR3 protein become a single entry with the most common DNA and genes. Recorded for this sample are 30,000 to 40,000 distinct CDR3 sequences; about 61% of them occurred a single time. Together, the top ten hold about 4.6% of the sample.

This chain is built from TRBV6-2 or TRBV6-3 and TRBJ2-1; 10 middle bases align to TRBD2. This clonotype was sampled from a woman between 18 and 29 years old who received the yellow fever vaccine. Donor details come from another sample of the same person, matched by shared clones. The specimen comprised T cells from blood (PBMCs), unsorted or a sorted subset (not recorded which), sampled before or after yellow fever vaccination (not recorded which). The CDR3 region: CASSYRISGGYNEQFF. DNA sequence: TGTGCCAGCAGTTACAGGATTAGCGGGGGGTACAATGAGCAGTTCTTC.